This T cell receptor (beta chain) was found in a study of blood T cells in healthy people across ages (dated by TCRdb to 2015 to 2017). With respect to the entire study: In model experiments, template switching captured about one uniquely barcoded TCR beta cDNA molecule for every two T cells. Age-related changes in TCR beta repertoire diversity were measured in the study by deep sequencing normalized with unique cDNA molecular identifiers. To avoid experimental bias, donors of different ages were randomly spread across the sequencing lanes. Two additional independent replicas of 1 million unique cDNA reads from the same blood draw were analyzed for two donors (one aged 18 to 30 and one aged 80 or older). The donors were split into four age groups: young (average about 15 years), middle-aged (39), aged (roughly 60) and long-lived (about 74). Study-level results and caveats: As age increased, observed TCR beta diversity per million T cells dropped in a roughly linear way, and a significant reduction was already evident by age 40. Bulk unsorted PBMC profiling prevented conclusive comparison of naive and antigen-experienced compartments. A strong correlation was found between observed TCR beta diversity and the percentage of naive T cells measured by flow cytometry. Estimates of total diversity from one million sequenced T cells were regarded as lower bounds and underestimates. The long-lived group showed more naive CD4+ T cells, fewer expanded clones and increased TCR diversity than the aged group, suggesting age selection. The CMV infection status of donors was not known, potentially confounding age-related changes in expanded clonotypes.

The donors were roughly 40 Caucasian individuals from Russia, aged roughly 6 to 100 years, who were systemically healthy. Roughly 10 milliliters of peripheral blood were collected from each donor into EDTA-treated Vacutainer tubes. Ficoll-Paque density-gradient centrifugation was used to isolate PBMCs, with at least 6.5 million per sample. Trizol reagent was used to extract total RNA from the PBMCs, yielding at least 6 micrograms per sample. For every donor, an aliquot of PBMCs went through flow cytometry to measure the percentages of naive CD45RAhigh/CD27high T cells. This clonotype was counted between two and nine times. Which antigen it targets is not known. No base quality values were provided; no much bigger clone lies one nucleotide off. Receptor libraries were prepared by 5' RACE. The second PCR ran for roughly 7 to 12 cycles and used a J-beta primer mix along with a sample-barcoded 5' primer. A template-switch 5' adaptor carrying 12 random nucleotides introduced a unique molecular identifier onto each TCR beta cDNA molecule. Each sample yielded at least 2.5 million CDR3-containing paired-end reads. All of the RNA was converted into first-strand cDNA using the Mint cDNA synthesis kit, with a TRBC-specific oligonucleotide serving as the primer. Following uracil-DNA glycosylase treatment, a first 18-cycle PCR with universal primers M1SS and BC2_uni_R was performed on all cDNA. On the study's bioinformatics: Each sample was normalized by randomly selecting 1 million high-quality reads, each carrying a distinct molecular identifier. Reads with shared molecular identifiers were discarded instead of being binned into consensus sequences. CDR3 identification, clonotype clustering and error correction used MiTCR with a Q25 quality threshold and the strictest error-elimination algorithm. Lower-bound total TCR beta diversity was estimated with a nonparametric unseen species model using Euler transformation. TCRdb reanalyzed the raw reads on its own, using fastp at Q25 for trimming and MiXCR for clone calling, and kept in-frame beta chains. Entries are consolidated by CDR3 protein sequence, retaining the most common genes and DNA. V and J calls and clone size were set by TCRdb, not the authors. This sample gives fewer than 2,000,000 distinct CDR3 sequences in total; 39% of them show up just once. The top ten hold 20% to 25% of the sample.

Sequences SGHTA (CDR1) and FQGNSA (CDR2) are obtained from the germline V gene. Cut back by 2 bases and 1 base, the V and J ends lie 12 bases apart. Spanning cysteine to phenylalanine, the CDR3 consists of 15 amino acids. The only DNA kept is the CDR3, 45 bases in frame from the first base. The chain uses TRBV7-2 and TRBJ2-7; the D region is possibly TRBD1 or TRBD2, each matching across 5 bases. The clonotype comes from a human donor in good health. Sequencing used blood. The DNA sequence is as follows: TGTGCCAGCAGCTTAATCCTAGGGACGTCCTACGAGCAGTACTTC. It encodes CASSLILGTSYEQYF. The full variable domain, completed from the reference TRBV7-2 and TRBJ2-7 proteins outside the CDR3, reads GAGVSQSPSNKVTEKGKDVELRCDPISGHTALYWYRQSLGQGLEFLIYFQGNSAPDKSGLPSDRFSAERTGGSVSTLTIQRTQQEDSAVYLCASSLILGTSYEQYFGPGTRLTVT.